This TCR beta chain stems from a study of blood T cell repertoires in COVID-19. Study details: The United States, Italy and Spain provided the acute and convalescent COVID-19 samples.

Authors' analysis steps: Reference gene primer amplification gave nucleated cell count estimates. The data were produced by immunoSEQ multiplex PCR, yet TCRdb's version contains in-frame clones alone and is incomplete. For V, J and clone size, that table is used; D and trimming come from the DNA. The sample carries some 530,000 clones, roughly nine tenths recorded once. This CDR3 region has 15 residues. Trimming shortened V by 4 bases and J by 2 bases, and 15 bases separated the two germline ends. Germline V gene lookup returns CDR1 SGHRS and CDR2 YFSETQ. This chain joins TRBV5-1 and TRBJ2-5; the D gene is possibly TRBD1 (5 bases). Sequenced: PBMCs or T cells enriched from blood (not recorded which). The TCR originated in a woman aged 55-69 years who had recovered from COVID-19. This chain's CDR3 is CASSPTWGLQETQYF. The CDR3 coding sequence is TGCGCCAGCAGCCCTACCTGGGGCCTACAAGAGACCCAGTACTTC.